The 24 T cell receptor beta chains in this list originate from one sample, sequenced in a study of cytomegalovirus exposure and HLA in healthy donors. This PCR relied on a set of 60 Vbeta primers and 13 Jbeta primers. Generated by immunoSEQ multiplex PCR, the TCRdb table keeps only in-frame clones and is missing some. The sample has 130,000 or so clones; about three quarters are singletons. Sequenced input: PBMCs. These receptors came from a man aged 50-59 years in good health and CMV-seropositive.

This chain joins TRBV5-1 and TRBJ1-2; 8 positions agree with TRBD1. V lost 4 bases and J lost 4; bases outside the gene matches: 3. This CDR3 region has 13 residues. The germline V gene encodes CDR1 SGHRS and CDR2 YFSETQ. The CDR3 region has the DNA TGCGCCAGCAGCGACAGGGGTGGCTATGGCTACACCTTC. Residues: CASSDRGGYGYTF.

V gene TRBV2 combines with J gene TRBJ1-2, with 9 bases fitting TRBD1. Trimming removed 10 bases from V and 7 bases from J; junction bases left unmatched: 10. CDR1 SNHLY and CDR2 FYNNEI come from the germline V gene. The CDR3 is 13 residues long. CDR3 in amino acids: CATRDRVLSGYTF. CDR3 coding DNA: TGTGCCACCCGGGACAGGGTTCTTTCTGGCTACACCTTC. Full variable domain (remainder filled in from reference TRBV2 and TRBJ1-2): EPEVTQTPSHQVTQMGQEVILRCVPISNHLYFYWYRQILGQKVEFLVSFYNNEISEKSEIFDDQFSVERPDGSNFTLKIRSTKLEDSAMYFCATRDRVLSGYTFGSGTRLTVV.

As for this clone: One junction end disagrees with the germline gene, perhaps due to a read error. This chain connects TRBV28 to TRBJ1-1; D unclear. CDR1 and CDR2 from the germline V gene are MDHEN and SYDVKM. The CDR3 is 11 residues long. The CDR3 sequence is CGSTRSTEAFF. The CDR3 coding sequence is TGTGGCAGCACTCGGAGCACTGAAGCTTTCTTT.

The V and J genes are TRBV5-6 and TRBJ2-1; D not resolved. V gave up 4 bases and J gave up 6 bases, with 11 bases separating them. Germline V lookup: CDR1 SGHDT, CDR2 YYEEEE. The length of the CDR3 is 13 residues. This chain's CDR3 is CASSPYFGNEQFF. In DNA form, the CDR3 reads TGTGCCAGCAGCCCGTATTTCGGCAATGAGCAGTTCTTC.

This rearrangement joins TRBV6-4 to TRBJ1-2; the D gene is possibly TRBD1 (6 bases). V lost 0 bases, J lost 6 bases, and 17 bases lay in between. CDR3 size: 16 residues. From germline, CDR1 is MRHNA and CDR2 SNTAGT. The CDR3 protein is CASSDSNRDALDGYTF. In nucleotides, the CDR3 is TGTGCCAGCAGTGACTCGAACAGGGACGCCCTAGATGGCTACACCTTC.

This chain connects TRBV6-6 to TRBJ1-4; D is possibly TRBD1 (6 bases). V lost 7 bases and J 8 bases, leaving 20 bases between the germline ends. Germline values: CDR1 MNHNY, CDR2 SVGAGI (reference sequence). The CDR3 contains 15 residues. The CDR3 is CASTPGGQGREKLFF. The CDR3 nucleotides read TGTGCCAGCACACCTGGTGGGCAGGGGAGAGAAAAACTGTTTTTT.

The V gene is TRBV6-1, the J gene TRBJ2-1; 12 bases match TRBD1. The CDR3 sequence is 15 residues long. The germline CDR1 and CDR2 sequences are MNHNS and SASEGT. The ends lost 7 bases at V and 2 bases at J; junction bases unmatched: 3. CDR3 DNA: TGTGCCAGCATTCGGGACAGGGGGCCCTACAATGAGCAGTTCTTC. Translated, it gives CASIRDRGPYNEQFF.

This chain links TRBV6-1 with TRBJ1-2; a weak D match, TRBD1 (6 bases). The germline gives CDR1 MNHNS, CDR2 SASEGT. CDR3 length equals 14 residues. Trimming stripped 7 bases from V and 6 bases from J, with 18 bases between. The CDR3 spells CASNSRGEADGYTF. The CDR3 DNA follows: TGTGCCAGCAATAGCAGGGGTGAAGCAGATGGCTACACCTTC.

V and J are TRBV7-9 and TRBJ2-1; 8 bases match TRBD2. The V gene's germline CDR1 is SEHNR and CDR2 FQNEAQ (reference sequence). V was pared by 5 bases and J by 0 bases, with 6 bases of the junction left unmatched. The CDR3 has 16 amino acids. CDR3 nucleotide sequence: TGTGCCAGCAGCGGTAGCGGGGCTACCTCCTACAATGAGCAGTTCTTC. This codes for CASSGSGATSYNEQFF.

The chain recombines TRBV29-1 with TRBJ2-7; tentatively, D is TRBD1 (5 bases). V was clipped by 6 bases and J by 4 bases, with 13 bases between them. This CDR3 region has 12 residues. Germline V gene lookup returns CDR1 SQVTM and CDR2 ANQGSEA. CDR3 protein: CSVQALGYEQYF. In nucleotides, the CDR3 is TGCAGCGTACAGGCTTTAGGGTACGAGCAGTACTTC.

This chain joins TRBV6-5 and TRBJ2-7, with TRBD2 as a possible D gene (6 bases). The germline CDR1 and CDR2 sequences are MNHEY and SVGAGI. Trimming took 4 bases from V and 0 from J, leaving 10 bases between them. The CDR3 sequence is 14 residues long. CDR3 amino acids: CASSSIGGSYEQYF. The CDR3 region has the DNA TGTGCCAGCAGTTCCATCGGGGGCTCCTACGAGCAGTACTTC.

The rearrangement joins TRBV11-1 to TRBJ2-7; D possibly corresponds to TRBD2 (6 bases). Trimming removed 1 base from V and 6 bases from J, with 16 bases in between. CDR1 SGHAT and CDR2 FQDESV come from the germline V gene (reference sequence). The CDR3 has 15 amino acids. This chain's CDR3 is CASSLGLAIGSEQYF. CDR3 coding DNA: TGTGCCAGCAGCTTAGGGCTAGCGATTGGCTCCGAGCAGTACTTC.

This clone was picked up a small number of times. The chain has TRBV7-9 and TRBJ1-5; D is ambiguous. The CDR3 runs to 12 residues. V gave up 6 bases and J gave up 7 bases, with 10 bases separating them. Germline lookup yields CDR1 SEHNR and CDR2 FQNEAQ (reference sequence). CDR3 sequence: CASRFDYQPQHF. The CDR3, as DNA: TGTGCCAGCAGGTTCGACTACCAGCCCCAGCATTTT.

This clone was picked up one time. This chain connects TRBV29-1 to TRBJ2-3; weak D call: TRBD2 (5 bases). Germline V gene lookup returns CDR1 SQVTM and CDR2 ANQGSEA. The CDR3 runs 14 residues. Trimming took 7 bases from V and 5 from J, leaving 19 bases between them. The CDR3, as DNA: TGCAGCGCCGCTTCCCGCTCCGAGGGAGATACGCAGTATTTT. Its protein is CSAASRSEGDTQYF.

This clone was observed once. The V and J genes are TRBV4-2 and TRBJ2-7, with 11 bases fitting TRBD1. V shed 0 bases and J 6 bases; nucleotides not matched to a gene: 4. CDR1 LGHNA and CDR2 YNFKEQ come from the germline V gene. The CDR3 consists of 15 residues. For the CDR3, the DNA is TGTGCCAGCAGCCAAGATCCGGGGACAGGGGGCGAGCAGTACTTC. Translation gives CASSQDPGTGGEQYF.

The V call is TRBV5-4, the J call TRBJ1-1, with D possibly TRBD1 on 5 matching bases. In germline, CDR1 is SGHNT, CDR2 YYREEE (reference sequence). V shed 7 bases and J shed 6 bases, with 16 bases lying between them. This CDR3 spans 13 amino acids. This chain's CDR3 is CASGGGWRAEAFF. CDR3 nucleotide sequence: TGTGCCAGCGGGGGGGGGTGGAGGGCTGAAGCTTTCTTT.

This chain joins TRBV2 and TRBJ2-5, with D uncertain. Germline V gives CDR1 SNHLY, CDR2 FYNNEI. V shed 4 bases and J shed 7 bases, with 7 bases lying between them. There are 11 residues in the CDR3. CDR3 residues: CASSVDGTQYF. The CDR3 DNA follows: TGTGCCAGCAGTGTAGATGGGACCCAGTACTTC.

The chain recombines TRBV5-4 with TRBJ1-2, with TRBD1 identical over 8 bases. Germline CDR1 is SGHNT and CDR2 is YYREEE (reference sequence). V lost 5 bases and J lost 1; bases outside the gene matches: 7. The CDR3 runs to 15 residues. The CDR3 loop is CASSSPDRDNYGYTF. Here the CDR3 DNA reads TGTGCCAGCAGTAGTCCGGACAGGGATAACTATGGCTACACCTTC.

This clone occurred a few times. The chain joins TRBV7-9 to TRBJ2-5, with TRBD2 matching over 7 bases. J gave up 4 bases and V 3 bases, and 8 bases lay outside the gene matches. CDR3 length: 15 amino acids. The germline V gene encodes CDR1 SEHNR and CDR2 FQNEAQ (reference sequence). The CDR3 protein is CASSFSAGALETQYF. The CDR3 nucleotides read TGTGCCAGCAGCTTCTCGGCGGGAGCTCTAGAGACCCAGTACTTC.

The J gene is TRBJ2-2, the V gene TRBV29-1; 8 nucleotides agree with TRBD1. The CDR3 consists of 16 residues. After removal of 0 bases from V and 5 bases from J, the junction contained 8 bases not matched to a gene. CDR1 and CDR2 from the germline V gene are SQVTM and ANQGSEA. The CDR3 DNA is TGCAGCGTTGAAGACCCGACAGGGGTGCTTACCGGGGAGCTGTTTTTT. It codes for CSVEDPTGVLTGELFF.

This clone was counted between two and nine times. The gene calls are TRBV7-8 and TRBJ1-1; 9 bases align to TRBD1. Germline V CDR1 and CDR2: SGHVS, FQNEAQ. V shed 5 bases and J 0 bases; nucleotides not matched to a gene: 10. The CDR3 spans 17 residues. This chain's CDR3 is CASSVTTGGRLNTEAFF. The CDR3 DNA reads TGTGCCAGCAGCGTTACTACAGGGGGCCGATTGAACACTGAAGCTTTCTTT. Together with reference TRBV7-8 and TRBJ1-1, the CDR3 gives the full variable domain: GAGVSQSPRYKVAKRGQDVALRCDPISGHVSLFWYQQALGQGPEFLTYFQNEAQLDKSGLPSDRFFAERPEGSVSTLKIQRTQQEDSAVYLCASSVTTGGRLNTEAFFGQGTRLTVV.

V gene TRBV27 combines with J gene TRBJ2-3; D remains unclear. CDR3 length: 14 amino acids. The V and J ends lost 3 bases and 7 bases respectively, with 14 bases between them. Germline values: CDR1 MNHEY, CDR2 SMNVEV (reference sequence). CDR3 sequence: CASSLSPFTHTQYF. DNA for the CDR3: TGTGCCAGCAGTTTGTCCCCATTTACACATACGCAGTATTTT.

V is TRBV7-9 and J is TRBJ2-1; 7 nucleotides match TRBD2. The CDR3 spans 17 residues. Germline V gene lookup returns CDR1 SEHNR and CDR2 FQNEAQ (reference sequence). V lost 0 bases and J lost 7; bases outside the gene matches: 12. The DNA for the CDR3 is TGTGCCAGCAGCTTAGCGGGTGGCGGGAGCTTGAGGAATGAGCAGTTCTTC. It encodes CASSLAGGGSLRNEQFF.

This clone came up a few times. One junction end disagrees with the germline gene, perhaps due to a read error. CDR3 protein: CASSLGQGYNQPQHF. The CDR3 bases are TGCGCCAGCAGTTTGGGACAGGGCTACAATCAGCCCCAGCATTTT. The chain uses TRBV5-1 and TRBJ1-5; 9 bases line up with TRBD1. This CDR3 has 15 amino acids. The germline V gene encodes CDR1 SGHRS and CDR2 YFSETQ.